The 27 T cell receptor beta chains reported below all come from one sample, sequenced in a study of spatial heterogeneity in lung cancer. Findings of the study overall: How many expanded intratumoral alpha and beta TCRs were present tracked the tumor mutation count, which was a count of nonsynonymous mutations.

As for time point: sample taken at primary tumor resection. Their cognate antigens are unknown. MiXCR, applied by TCRdb to the 5' RACE reads, yields one record per CDR3 protein. The sample has about 820 distinct CDR3 sequences, approximately 7% seen once. Sample: lung tumor tissue, taken at surgery. The receptors here all came from a female donor with early-stage non-small cell lung cancer.

By share, this clonotype counts as medium-sized (0.01 to 0.1%). The library was prepared for alpha chains; this beta chain is a stray read, so its frequency means little. This chain uses TRBV6-5 with TRBJ2-7; tentative D call: TRBD1 (6 bases). CDR3 size: 13 residues. Trimming left V 5 bases short and J 9 bases short, with 17 bases between. Per the germline V gene, CDR1 is MNHEY and CDR2 is SVGAGI. As DNA, the CDR3 is TGTGCCAGCAGTGAGACCGGGACAATCACGCAGTACTTC. Amino acid sequence: CASSETGTITQYF.

This clonotype is medium-sized (0.01 to 0.1%) within its sample. Little can be read into the size of this beta chain, an off-target read in a library designed for alpha chains. The J gene is TRBJ1-1, the V gene TRBV5-1; D call uncertain. The CDR3 is 13 amino acids. Germline V gene lookup returns CDR1 SGHRS and CDR2 YFSETQ. The ends were cut back, 3 bases at V and 0 bases at J, with 6 bases in the middle. The CDR3 protein is CASSSLLNTEAFF. The DNA for the CDR3 is TGCGCCAGCAGCTCGCTCCTGAACACTGAAGCTTTCTTT.

Of note for this clonotype: This beta chain came through as a stray read in a library set up for alpha chains, and its size says little. V usage is TRBV6-5 and J usage is TRBJ2-7; the D is unclear. Germline CDR1 MNHEY, CDR2 SVGAGI. V lost 9 bases and J lost 4, with 7 bases in between. The CDR3 totals 10 residues. For the CDR3, the DNA is TGTGCCAGTGGAGCTTACGAGCAGTACTTC. This sequence encodes CASGAYEQYF.

Within the sample, this clonotype is large. Because the library targeted alpha chains, this beta chain is an off-target read whose size means little. J is TRBJ2-5 and V is TRBV5-1; D possibly corresponds to TRBD2 (7 bases). The CDR3 covers 16 residues. Germline V gene sequence: CDR1 SGHRS, CDR2 YFSETQ. The germline V and J ends were trimmed by 0 bases and 4 bases, with 16 bases remaining between them. This chain's CDR3 is CASSLVAGEGRETQYF. The CDR3 nucleotides read TGCGCCAGCAGCTTGGTCGCAGGGGAGGGGAGAGAGACCCAGTACTTC.

By its share, this clonotype is large (0.1 to 1%). This beta chain slipped into a library made for alpha chains as a stray read, so its size is not meaningful. The chain carries TRBV7-9 and TRBJ2-2; possibly TRBD1 or TRBD2 for D (5 bases each). CDR3 length equals 14 residues. The V end lost 2 bases, the J end lost 7 bases, and 11 bases lay between the germline ends. Germline V gives CDR1 SEHNR, CDR2 FQNEAQ (reference sequence). CDR3 DNA sequence: TGTGCCAGCAGCTTACTCAGGGACGGCGGGGAGCTGTTTTTT. Translation gives CASSLLRDGGELFF.

In its sample, this clonotype ranks as medium-sized. This beta chain is an unintended read in a library built for alpha chains; its size means little. J is TRBJ2-3 and V is TRBV7-2; D tentatively fits TRBD1 or TRBD2 (7 bases each). The CDR3 has 14 residues. Germline CDR1 SGHTA, CDR2 FQGNSA. The V end lost 5 bases, the J end lost 5 bases, and 14 bases lay between the germline ends. The CDR3 protein is CASSPGGVRDTQYF. CDR3 nucleotides: TGTGCCAGCAGCCCAGGGGGGGTACGAGATACGCAGTATTTT.

This clonotype was observed many times. A library prepared for alpha chains yielded this beta chain as an off-target read; its size is of little meaning. The gene calls are TRBV12-3 or TRBV12-4 and TRBJ2-2; no reliable D call. There are 13 residues in the CDR3. The ends were cut back, 2 bases at V and 4 bases at J, with 5 bases in the middle. The CDR3: CASSLHSTGELFF. In DNA, the CDR3 is TGTGCCAGCAGTTTACACAGCACCGGGGAGCTGTTTTTT.

This clonotype is judged medium-sized. This beta chain is a stray read from a library made for alpha chains; its abundance is not meaningful. The chain links TRBV27 to TRBJ1-1; no reliable D call. The germline V gene has CDR1 MNHEY and CDR2 SMNVEV (reference sequence). V shed 6 bases and J shed 4 bases, with 6 bases lying between them. This CDR3 has 11 amino acids. This chain's CDR3 is CASSFGTEAFF. Here the CDR3 DNA reads TGTGCCAGCAGCTTTGGCACTGAAGCTTTCTTT.

Details on this clonotype: This beta chain is a stray read from a library made for alpha chains; its abundance is not meaningful. V is TRBV12-3 or TRBV12-4 and J is TRBJ2-3, with no clear D. Trimming took off 3 bases at V and 1 base at J, with 11 bases between the two ends. The CDR3 is made up of 15 amino acids. DNA for the CDR3: TGTGCCAGCAGTTTGGGGTTGGCAGGCACAGATACGCAGTATTTT. It specifies CASSLGLAGTDTQYF.

This clonotype is medium-sized within its sample. The library was built for alpha chains, so this beta chain is an off-target read and its size means little. The gene calls are TRBV18 and TRBJ2-3; D tentatively fits TRBD1 or TRBD2 (5 bases each). Trimming shortened V by 3 bases and J by 1 base, and 11 bases separated the two germline ends. Germline V gene data show CDR1 as KGHSH and CDR2 as LQKENI. This CDR3 contains 15 residues. The CDR3 loop is CASSPFGTGTDTQYF. In DNA, the CDR3 is TGTGCCAGCTCACCCTTCGGGACGGGCACAGATACGCAGTATTTT.

This clonotype ranks as medium-sized. As an off-target read in a library built for alpha chains, this beta chain has a frequency of little significance. The chain recombines TRBV20-1 with TRBJ2-1; 7 bases match TRBD1. The V and J ends lost 6 bases and 7 bases, in that order; junction bases with no gene match: 12. Germline V gives CDR1 DFQATT, CDR2 SNEGSKA (reference sequence). The CDR3 is 14 residues long. The CDR3 DNA sequence: TGCAGTGCCTCTATGACAGACAGGGAGAATGAGCAGTTCTTC. This translates into CSASMTDRENEQFF.

Relative to its sample, this clonotype is medium-sized. A library made for alpha chains picked up this beta chain off target, so its size means little. The gene calls are TRBV10-3 and TRBJ2-5, with TRBD1 identical over 7 bases. CDR1 is ENHRY, CDR2 SYGVKD, per germline. The CDR3 totals 14 residues. Trimming at V came to 3 bases and at J to 3 bases, leaving 4 bases not matched to a gene. CDR3 loop: CAISDPGTEETQYF. The CDR3, as DNA: TGTGCCATCAGTGACCCAGGGACAGAAGAGACCCAGTACTTC.

By share of the sample, this clonotype is large (0.1 to 1%). In a library made to pick up alpha chains, this beta chain is a stray read with a size that means little. The rearrangement uses TRBV27 and TRBJ2-2; no clear D gene. Trimming removed 6 bases at V and 4 bases at J, with 9 bases between. Germline lookup yields CDR1 MNHEY and CDR2 SMNVEV (reference sequence). The CDR3 runs 13 residues. The CDR3 coding sequence is TGTGCCAGCAGAATTACCGGCACCGGGGAGCTGTTTTTT. This gives the protein CASRITGTGELFF.

This clonotype is classed as large. Since the library was made to target alpha chains, this beta chain is a stray read and its abundance is not meaningful. The CDR3 coding sequence is TGTGCTAGTGGTTTGGGATCCTACGAGCAGTACTTC. It is translated as CASGLGSYEQYF. The rearrangement uses TRBV12-5 and TRBJ2-7; no clear D gene. This CDR3 is built from 12 residues. Trimming removed 1 base from V and 1 base from J, with 2 bases in between. The germline CDR1 and CDR2 sequences are LGHNT and FRNRAP.

Concerning this clonotype itself: Since the library was made to target alpha chains, this beta chain is a stray read and its abundance is not meaningful. The CDR3 DNA follows: TGTGCCAGCAGCGAGGACAGCTACACTGAAGCTTTCTTT. It is translated as CASSEDSYTEAFF. The chain couples TRBV7-2 to TRBJ1-1, with TRBD1 as a possible D gene (6 bases). The V end was cut by 5 bases, the J end by 3 bases, with 10 bases between. The length of the CDR3 is 13 residues. The germline V gene encodes CDR1 SGHTA and CDR2 FQGNSA.

By frequency in the sample, this clonotype is large. This beta chain is a stray sequence in a library constructed for alpha chains; its clone size is not meaningful. The chain links TRBV3-1 to TRBJ1-1; D is unresolved. This CDR3 has 11 residues. Trimming took off 5 bases at V and 10 bases at J, with 11 bases between the two ends. Germline values: CDR1 LGHDT, CDR2 YNNKEL (reference sequence). The CDR3 sequence: CASSKGRRAFF. The CDR3 DNA reads as TGTGCCAGCAGCAAAGGAAGGAGAGCTTTCTTT.

By share of the sample, this clonotype is large. This beta chain lies outside the target of a library built for alpha chains; its clone size means little. V usage is TRBV6-2 or TRBV6-3 and J usage is TRBJ2-1; 11 nucleotides agree with TRBD2. The CDR3 loop spans 20 amino acids. In germline, CDR1 is MNHEY, CDR2 SVGEGT. V gave up 4 bases and J gave up 3 bases; unmatched junction bases: 17. CDR3 sequence: CASSSGFRPGLAVIYNEQFF. CDR3 in DNA: TGTGCCAGCAGTTCAGGATTCAGGCCGGGACTAGCGGTTATCTACAATGAGCAGTTCTTC.

By share, this clonotype ranks as medium-sized (0.01 to 0.1%). This beta chain is a stray read from a library made for alpha chains; its abundance is not meaningful. The chain couples TRBV12-5 to TRBJ1-2, with D uncertain. Germline V gene sequence: CDR1 LGHNT, CDR2 FRNRAP. Trimming took 5 bases from V and 3 from J, leaving 16 bases between them. There are 15 residues in the CDR3. This CDR3 is CASGQDPFGYYGYTF. The CDR3 bases are TGTGCTAGTGGTCAAGACCCCTTTGGGTACTATGGCTACACCTTC.

This clonotype was observed a few times. This beta chain was picked up by a library intended for alpha chains and is off target, so its count carries little meaning. The V call is TRBV7-2, the J call TRBJ2-3; no firm D call. The CDR3 is made up of 13 amino acids. V lost 5 bases to trimming and J lost 1 base, with 7 bases between them. Germline loops: CDR1 SGHTA, CDR2 FQGNSA. CDR3 nucleotides: TGTGCCAGCAGCCTAAAGGGCACAGATACGCAGTATTTT. It specifies CASSLKGTDTQYF.

By frequency in the sample, this clonotype is medium-sized (0.01 to 0.1%). This beta chain turned up in a library designed for alpha chains; as an off-target read, its abundance says little. This chain connects TRBV12-3 or TRBV12-4 to TRBJ2-3, with 8 bases aligning to TRBD2. The length of the CDR3 is 14 residues. V lost 4 bases, J lost 3 bases, and 3 bases stayed unmatched. The CDR3 coding sequence is TGTGCCAGCAGTTGGGGCGGGAGGACAGATACGCAGTATTTT. It yields the protein CASSWGGRTDTQYF.

Notes on this clonotype: For a library built for alpha chains, this beta chain is a stray read; little rests on its size. The chain uses TRBV4-2 and TRBJ2-2, with a tentative D call TRBD2 (5 bases). The germline V and J ends were trimmed by 9 bases and 1 base, with 15 bases remaining between them. This CDR3 spans 15 amino acids. Germline V gene sequence: CDR1 LGHNA, CDR2 YNFKEQ. CDR3 amino acids: CASSVEGWNTGELFF. The CDR3 DNA sequence: TGTGCCAGTAGTGTTGAGGGATGGAACACCGGGGAGCTGTTTTTT.

This clonotype was detected many times. This beta chain appears as a stray read in a library generated for alpha chains; its size is not informative. This chain uses TRBV5-1 with TRBJ2-1; 12 bases align to TRBD1. V gave up 4 bases and J gave up 12 bases; unmatched junction bases: 14. CDR1 is SGHRS, CDR2 YFSETQ, per germline. This CDR3 is 16 amino acids long. The CDR3 here is CASSELTGTGGAGQFF. The CDR3 DNA reads as TGCGCCAGCAGCGAATTAACCGGGACAGGGGGCGCGGGGCAGTTCTTC.

By sample fraction, this clonotype is large. With the library built for alpha chains, this beta chain is off target and its frequency is not meaningful. This rearrangement joins TRBV4-3 to TRBJ1-6; weak D call: TRBD1 (6 bases). Germline CDR1 LGHNA, CDR2 YSLEER. V was trimmed by 1 base and J by 7 bases, leaving 14 bases between them. This CDR3 spans 16 amino acids. The CDR3 nucleotides read TGCGCCAGCAGCCAAGGTTACGGACAGATAAATTCACCCCTCCACTTT. It codes for CASSQGYGQINSPLHF.

By share, this clonotype counts as medium-sized. Because the library targeted alpha chains, this beta chain is an off-target read whose size means little. This CDR3 reads CASSVDRVTYNSPLHF. CDR3 DNA: TGTGCCAGCAGTGTAGACAGAGTAACCTATAATTCACCCCTCCACTTT. This chain joins TRBV2 and TRBJ1-6; D might be TRBD1 (5 bases). Germline values: CDR1 SNHLY, CDR2 FYNNEI. V lost 4 bases and J 2 bases, leaving 12 bases between the germline ends. This CDR3 is 16 amino acids long.

Of note for this clonotype: Little can be read into the size of this beta chain, an off-target read in a library designed for alpha chains. This chain connects TRBV20-1 to TRBJ1-4, with D uncertain. The germline V gene encodes CDR1 DFQATT and CDR2 SNEGSKA (reference sequence). The CDR3 is made up of 14 amino acids. The V end lost 6 bases, the J end lost 0 bases, and 11 bases lay between the germline ends. CDR3: CSAQNPATNEKLFF. CDR3 in DNA: TGCAGTGCCCAGAACCCTGCAACTAATGAAAAACTGTTTTTT.

Within the sample, this clonotype is medium-sized. Found in a library prepared for alpha chains, this beta chain is an off-target read, and its abundance has little meaning. The chain links TRBV27 to TRBJ1-5; D may be TRBD1 (6 bases). Between the trimmed V and J ends, which lost 0 bases and 6 bases, there was a span of 12 bases. CDR3 size: 15 residues. From germline, CDR1 is MNHEY and CDR2 SMNVEV (reference sequence). CDR3 DNA: TGTGCCAGCAGTTTATCTGCGGGGGGCGGTCAGCCCCAGCATTTT. It specifies CASSLSAGGGQPQHF.

This clonotype is labeled as large. A library prepared for alpha chains yielded this beta chain as an off-target read; its size is of little meaning. The chain combines TRBV5-1 with TRBJ1-6; D gene uncertain. Germline V gives CDR1 SGHRS, CDR2 YFSETQ. V gave up 4 bases and J gave up 5 bases, with 7 bases separating them. The length of the CDR3 is 13 residues. CDR3 sequence reads: CASSRANNSPLHF. The CDR3, as DNA: TGCGCCAGCAGCAGGGCAAATAATTCACCCCTCCACTTT.